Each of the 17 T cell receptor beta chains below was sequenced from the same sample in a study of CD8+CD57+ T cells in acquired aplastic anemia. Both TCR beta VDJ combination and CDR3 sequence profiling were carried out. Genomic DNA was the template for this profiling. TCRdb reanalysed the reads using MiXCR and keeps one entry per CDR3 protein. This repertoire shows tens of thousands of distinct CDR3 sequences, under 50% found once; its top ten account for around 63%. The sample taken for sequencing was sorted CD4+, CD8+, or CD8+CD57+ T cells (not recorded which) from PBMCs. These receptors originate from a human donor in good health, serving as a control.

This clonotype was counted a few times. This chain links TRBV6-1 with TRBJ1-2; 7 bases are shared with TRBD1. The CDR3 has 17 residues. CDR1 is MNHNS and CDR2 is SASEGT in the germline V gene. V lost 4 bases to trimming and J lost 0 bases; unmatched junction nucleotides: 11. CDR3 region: CASSAPTGAGTNYGYTF. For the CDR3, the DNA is TGTGCCAGCAGTGCCCCAACAGGGGCCGGTACTAACTATGGCTACACCTTC.

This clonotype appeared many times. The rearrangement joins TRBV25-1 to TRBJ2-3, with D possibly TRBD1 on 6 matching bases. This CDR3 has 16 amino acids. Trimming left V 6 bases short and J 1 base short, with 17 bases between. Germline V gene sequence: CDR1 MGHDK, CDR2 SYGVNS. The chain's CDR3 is CASSQQGRGRTDTQYF. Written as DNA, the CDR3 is TGTGCCAGCAGCCAACAGGGTCGGGGCCGCACAGATACGCAGTATTTT.

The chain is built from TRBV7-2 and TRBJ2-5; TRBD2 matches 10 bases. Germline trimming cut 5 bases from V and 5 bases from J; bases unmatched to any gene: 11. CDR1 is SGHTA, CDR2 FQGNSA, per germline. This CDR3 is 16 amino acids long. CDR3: CASSPLLAGVGETQYF. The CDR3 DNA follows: TGTGCCAGCAGCCCCCTCCTAGCGGGGGTGGGCGAGACCCAGTACTTC.

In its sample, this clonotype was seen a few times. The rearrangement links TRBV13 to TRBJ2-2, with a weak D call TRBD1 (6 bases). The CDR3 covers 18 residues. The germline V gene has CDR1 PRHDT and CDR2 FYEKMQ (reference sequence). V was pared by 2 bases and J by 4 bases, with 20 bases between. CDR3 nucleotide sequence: TGTGCCAGCAGCTTAACGACGTGGAACAGGGAGACCACCGGGGAGCTGTTTTTT. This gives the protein CASSLTTWNRETTGELFF.

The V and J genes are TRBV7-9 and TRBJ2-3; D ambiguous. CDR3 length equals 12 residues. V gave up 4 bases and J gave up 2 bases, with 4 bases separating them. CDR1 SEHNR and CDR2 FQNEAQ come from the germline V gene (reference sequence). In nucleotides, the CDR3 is TGTGCCAGCAGCTCCCACACAGATACGCAGTATTTT. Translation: CASSSHTDTQYF.

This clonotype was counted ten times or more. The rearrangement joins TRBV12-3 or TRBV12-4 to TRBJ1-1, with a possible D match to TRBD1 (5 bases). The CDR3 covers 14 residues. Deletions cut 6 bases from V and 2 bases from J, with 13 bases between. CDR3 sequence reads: CASSLTDSNTEAFF. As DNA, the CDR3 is TGTGCCAGCAGCCTGACCGACAGCAACACTGAAGCTTTCTTT.

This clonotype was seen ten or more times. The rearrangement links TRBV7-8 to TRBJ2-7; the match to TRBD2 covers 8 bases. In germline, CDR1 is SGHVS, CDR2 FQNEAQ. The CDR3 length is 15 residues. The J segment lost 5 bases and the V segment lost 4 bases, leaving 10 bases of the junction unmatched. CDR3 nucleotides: TGTGCCAGCAGCTCCGGGGTAGCGGGAATCAACGAGCAGTACTTC. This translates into CASSSGVAGINEQYF.

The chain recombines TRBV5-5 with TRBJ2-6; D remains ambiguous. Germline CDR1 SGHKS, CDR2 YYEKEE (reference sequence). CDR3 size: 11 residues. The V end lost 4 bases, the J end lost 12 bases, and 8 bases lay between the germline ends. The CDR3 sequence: CASSGMRVLTF. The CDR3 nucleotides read TGTGCCAGCAGCGGGATGCGCGTCCTGACTTTC. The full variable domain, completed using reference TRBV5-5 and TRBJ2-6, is DAGVTQSPTHLIKTRGQQVTLRCSPISGHKSVSWYQQVLGQGPQFIFQYYEKEERGRGNFPDRFSARQFPNYSSELNVNALLLGDSALYLCASSGMRVLTFGAGSRLTVL.

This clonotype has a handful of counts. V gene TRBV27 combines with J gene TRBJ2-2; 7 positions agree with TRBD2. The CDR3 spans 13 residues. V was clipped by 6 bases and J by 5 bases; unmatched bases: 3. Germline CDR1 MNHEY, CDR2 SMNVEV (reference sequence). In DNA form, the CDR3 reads TGTGCCAGCAGCGGGGGGATAACCGGGGAGCTGTTTTTT. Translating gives CASSGGITGELFF.

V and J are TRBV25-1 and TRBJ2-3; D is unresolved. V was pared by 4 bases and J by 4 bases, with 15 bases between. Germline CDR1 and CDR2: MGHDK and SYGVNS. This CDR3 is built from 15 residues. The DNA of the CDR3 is TGTGCCAGCAGTGTCAGCAGTGGCAGGCCAGATACGCAGTATTTT. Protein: CASSVSSGRPDTQYF.

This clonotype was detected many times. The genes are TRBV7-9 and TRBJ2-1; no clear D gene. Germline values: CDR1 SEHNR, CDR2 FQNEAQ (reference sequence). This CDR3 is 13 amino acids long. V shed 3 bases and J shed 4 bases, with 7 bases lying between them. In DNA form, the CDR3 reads TGTGCCAGCAGCTTCCCGAGATACAATGAGCAGTTCTTC. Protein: CASSFPRYNEQFF.

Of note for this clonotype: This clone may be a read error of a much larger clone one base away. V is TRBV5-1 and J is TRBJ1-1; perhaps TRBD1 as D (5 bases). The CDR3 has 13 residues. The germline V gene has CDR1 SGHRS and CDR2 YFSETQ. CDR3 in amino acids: CASSIWRGTGAFF. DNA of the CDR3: TGCGCCAGCAGCATATGGAGGGGCACTGGAGCTTTCTTT.

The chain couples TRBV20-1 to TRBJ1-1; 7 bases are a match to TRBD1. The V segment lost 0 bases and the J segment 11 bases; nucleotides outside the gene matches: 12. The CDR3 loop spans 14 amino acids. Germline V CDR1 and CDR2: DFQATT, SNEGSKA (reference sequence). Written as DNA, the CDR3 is TGCAGTGCTAGAGATTACGTCCAAGGGGGCTACGCTTTCTTT. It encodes CSARDYVQGGYAFF.

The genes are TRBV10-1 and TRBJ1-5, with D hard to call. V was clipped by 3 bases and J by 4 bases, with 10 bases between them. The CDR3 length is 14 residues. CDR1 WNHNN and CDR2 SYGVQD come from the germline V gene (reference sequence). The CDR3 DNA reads TGCGCCAGCAGTGATTCCGAGAGAAATCAGCCCCAGCATTTT. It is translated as CASSDSERNQPQHF.

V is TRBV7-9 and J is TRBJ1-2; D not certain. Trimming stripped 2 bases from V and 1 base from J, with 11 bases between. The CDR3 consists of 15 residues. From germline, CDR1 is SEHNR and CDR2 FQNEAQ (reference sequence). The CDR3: CASSLPWRDNYGYTF. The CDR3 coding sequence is TGTGCCAGCAGCTTACCATGGAGGGATAACTATGGCTACACCTTC.

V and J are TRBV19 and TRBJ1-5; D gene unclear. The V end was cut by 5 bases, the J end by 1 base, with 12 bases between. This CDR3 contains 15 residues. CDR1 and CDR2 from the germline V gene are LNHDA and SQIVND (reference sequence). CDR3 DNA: TGTGCCAGTAGTGCCGGCCGGCAGAGCAATCAGCCCCAGCATTTT. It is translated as CASSAGRQSNQPQHF.

CDR3 DNA sequence: TGTGCCAGCAGCCAGTCCTCCTCTGCACAGCCCCAGCATTTT. It is translated as CASSQSSSAQPQHF. The chain links TRBV16 to TRBJ1-5; D is unclear. Germline V gene data show CDR1 as KGHSY and CDR2 as FQNENV. V was cut by 3 bases and J by 7 bases, with 13 bases left in between. This CDR3 contains 14 residues.